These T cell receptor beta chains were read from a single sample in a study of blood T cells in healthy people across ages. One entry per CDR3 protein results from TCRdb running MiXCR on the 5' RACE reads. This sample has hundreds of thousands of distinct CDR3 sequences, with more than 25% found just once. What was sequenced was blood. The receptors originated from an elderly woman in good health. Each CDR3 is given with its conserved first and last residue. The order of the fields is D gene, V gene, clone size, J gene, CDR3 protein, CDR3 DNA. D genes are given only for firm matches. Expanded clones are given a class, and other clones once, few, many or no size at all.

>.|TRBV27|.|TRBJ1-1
CASRRDTTGTNTEAFF
TGTGCCAGCAGGCGAGACACGACAGGAACTAACACTGAAGCTTTCTTT
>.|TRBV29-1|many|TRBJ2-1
CSVDPGRSSYNEQFF
TGCAGCGTTGATCCGGGCAGGAGCTCCTACAATGAGCAGTTCTTC
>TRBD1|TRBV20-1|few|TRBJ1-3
CSARITGTGNGNTIYF
TGCAGTGCTAGAATCACCGGGACAGGGAATGGAAACACCATATATTTT
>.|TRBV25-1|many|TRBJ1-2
CASSRDGNYGYTF
TGTGCCAGCAGCCGGGACGGTAACTATGGCTACACCTTC
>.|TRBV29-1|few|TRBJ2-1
CSVAGDSQFF
TGCAGCGTCGCCGGGGACTCCCAGTTCTTC
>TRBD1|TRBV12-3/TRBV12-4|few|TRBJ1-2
CASRQTGIDYGYTF
TGTGCCAGCAGGCAGACAGGGATAGACTATGGCTACACCTTC
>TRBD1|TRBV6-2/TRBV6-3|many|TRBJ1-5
CASKDRANQPQHF
TGTGCCAGCAAGGACAGGGCTAATCAGCCCCAGCATTTT
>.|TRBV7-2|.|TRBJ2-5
CASSDPGTEETQYF
TGTGCCAGCAGCGACCCCGGGACGGAAGAGACCCAGTACTTC
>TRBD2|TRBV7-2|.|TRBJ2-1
CASSLARREGLVEQFF
TGTGCCAGCAGCTTAGCGCGACGGGAGGGCCTTGTTGAGCAGTTCTTC
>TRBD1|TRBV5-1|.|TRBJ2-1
CASSSQTGDNEQFF
TGCGCCAGCAGCTCCCAAACAGGGGACAATGAGCAGTTCTTC
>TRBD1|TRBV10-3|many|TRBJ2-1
CAISEGETGGGYNEQFF
TGTGCCATCAGTGAAGGGGAGACAGGGGGCGGGTACAATGAGCAGTTCTTC
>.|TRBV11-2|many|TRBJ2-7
CASSSTRVEQYF
TGTGCCAGCAGCTCTACTAGGGTCGAGCAGTACTTC
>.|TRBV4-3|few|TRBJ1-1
CASTSRMGSEAFF
TGCGCCAGCACTTCCCGGATGGGCTCTGAAGCTTTCTTT
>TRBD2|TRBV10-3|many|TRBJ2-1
CAISKTSGAYNEQFF
TGTGCCATCAGCAAGACTAGCGGGGCCTACAATGAGCAGTTCTTC
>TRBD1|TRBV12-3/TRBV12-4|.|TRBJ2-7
CASSSGGSDYEQYF
TGTGCCAGCAGTTCAGGGGGATCGGACTACGAGCAGTACTTC
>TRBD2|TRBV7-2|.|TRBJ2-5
CASSLGGLAGGRQETQYF
TGTGCCAGCAGCTTAGGAGGGCTAGCGGGGGGGCGCCAAGAGACCCAGTACTTC
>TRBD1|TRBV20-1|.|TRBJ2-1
CSASGGQGADEQFF
TGCAGTGCTTCGGGGGGACAGGGGGCTGACGAGCAGTTCTTC
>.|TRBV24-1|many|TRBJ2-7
CATRIKDSYEQYF
TGTGCCACCCGTATAAAGGACAGTTACGAGCAGTACTTC
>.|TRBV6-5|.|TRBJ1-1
CASRPRQKNTEAFF
TGTGCCAGCAGGCCTCGACAGAAGAACACTGAAGCTTTCTTT
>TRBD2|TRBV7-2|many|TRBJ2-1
CASREAGGYNEQFF
TGTGCCAGCCGAGAAGCGGGGGGGTACAATGAGCAGTTCTTC
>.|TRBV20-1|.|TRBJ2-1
CSASLGKTWGDEQFF
TGCAGTGCTAGCCTCGGGAAAACCTGGGGGGATGAGCAGTTCTTC
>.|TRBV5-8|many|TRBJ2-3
CASLHRHTDTQYF
TGTGCCAGCCTTCACAGGCACACAGATACGCAGTATTTT
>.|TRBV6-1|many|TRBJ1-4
CASGGPTGTRVALTNEKLFF
TGTGCCAGCGGGGGCCCCACAGGGACTCGAGTCGCCCTAACTAATGAAAAACTGTTTTTT
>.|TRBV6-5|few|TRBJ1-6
CASSSLGGGSPLHF
TGTGCCAGCAGTTCCCTCGGCGGTGGTTCACCCCTCCACTTT
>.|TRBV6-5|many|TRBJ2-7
CASSYRGQSNYEQYF
TGTGCCAGCAGTTACCGCGGCCAAAGTAACTACGAGCAGTACTTC
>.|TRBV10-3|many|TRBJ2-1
CAIGSYNEQFF
TGTGCCATCGGCAGCTACAATGAGCAGTTCTTC